The 3 T cell receptor beta chains in this list originate from one sample, sequenced in a study of blood T cell repertoires in COVID-19. Using immunoSEQ multiplex PCR, the repertoire was profiled, and TCRdb retains in-frame clones only, with some absent. The sample shows fewer than 600,000 clones, 89% of them seen only once. Sequencing used peripheral blood. The receptor set was obtained from a man aged 18 to 30 with COVID-19, enrolled during active disease.

The genes are TRBV5-5 and TRBJ2-5, with 9 bases identical to TRBD2. CDR3 length: 16 residues. Germline values: CDR1 SGHKS, CDR2 YYEKEE (reference sequence). Trimming removed 4 bases from V and 2 bases from J; junction bases left unmatched: 9. In DNA, the CDR3 is TGTGCCAGCAGCCCACGGGGGCTAGCGGGGCAAGAGACCCAGTACTTC. Encoded protein: CASSPRGLAGQETQYF.

To note about this clone: This may be a read error, as it is one base from a much larger clone. The chain joins TRBV4-2 to TRBJ1-5, with TRBD1 matching over 8 bases. The germline CDR1 and CDR2 sequences are LGHNA and YNFKEQ. The CDR3 contains 15 residues. With V trimmed by 3 bases and J by 0 bases, 1 base remained unmatched. CDR3 nucleotides: TGTGCCAGCAGCCAGGACAGGGATAGCAATCAGCCCCAGCATTTT. It encodes CASSQDRDSNQPQHF.

This clone appeared a single time. The chain links TRBV5-8 to TRBJ2-3; D ambiguous. Germline assignment: CDR1 SGHTS and CDR2 YDEGEE. The CDR3 covers 15 residues. V shed 0 bases and J shed 3 bases, with 11 bases lying between them. The CDR3, as DNA: TGTGCCAGCAGCTTGGACGACATCTGGACAGATACGCAGTATTTT. Translation: CASSLDDIWTDTQYF.